Below, 21 T cell receptor beta chains from the same sample are listed, as sequenced in a study of metastatic and nonmetastatic thyroid tumors. All patients were treatment-naive before thyroid surgery. TCRdb re-called clones via MiXCR from the PCR reads. The sample has 100,000 or so clones, 15% seen once. Material for sequencing was blood. The origin of the receptors is a female donor with papillary thyroid cancer or a benign thyroid nodule (not recorded which). Some clones in this sample may be carry-over from other donors' samples.

This clone was seen many times. This chain joins TRBV9 and TRBJ2-1; D uncertain. This CDR3 contains 13 residues. Trimming stripped 4 bases from V and 10 bases from J, with 15 bases between. CDR1 is SGDLS, CDR2 YYNGEE, per germline. The CDR3: CASSPTGPREQFF. In DNA, the CDR3 is TGTGCCAGCAGCCCCACGGGCCCTCGGGAGCAGTTCTTC.

This clone has at least ten counts. The chain joins TRBV20-1 to TRBJ1-2; D remains unclear. The V end lost 3 bases, the J end lost 0 bases, and 8 bases lay between the germline ends. Germline CDR1 reads DFQATT; CDR2 reads SNEGSKA (reference sequence). The CDR3 spans 13 residues. The CDR3 DNA sequence: TGCAGTGCTAGCGCCGGAGCTAACTATGGCTACACCTTC. Translating gives CSASAGANYGYTF.

The sample holds a few counts of this clone. The chain joins TRBV6-1 to TRBJ2-7, with 7 bases matching TRBD2. This CDR3 has 15 residues. V lost 7 bases, J lost 5 bases, and 14 bases stayed unmatched. Germline CDR1 and CDR2: MNHNS and SASEGT. Here the CDR3 reads CASIPLGEGFDEQYF. The CDR3 DNA is TGTGCCAGCATTCCCCTCGGGGAGGGGTTCGACGAGCAGTACTTC.

Many counts were recorded for this clone. The CDR3 DNA reads TGTGCCAGCAGTGTCGGGGTCCGGACTGAAGCTTTCTTT. Its protein product is CASSVGVRTEAFF. This chain links TRBV6-1 with TRBJ1-1; D remains unclear. Between the trimmed V and J ends, which lost 4 bases and 5 bases, there was a span of 11 bases. Germline V gives CDR1 MNHNS, CDR2 SASEGT. The CDR3 spans 13 residues.

There are many counts of this clone. This chain links TRBV6-2 or TRBV6-3 with TRBJ1-2; unclear D gene. V lost 2 bases and J lost 8, with 9 bases in between. CDR1 is MNHEY and CDR2 is SVGEGT in the germline V gene. The CDR3 totals 12 residues. This chain's CDR3 is CASSYLGRGYTF. DNA for the CDR3: TGTGCCAGCAGTTACCTCGGCAGGGGCTACACCTTC.

This clone was found many times. The rearrangement uses TRBV15 and TRBJ1-5; no clear D gene. The CDR3 extends over 13 amino acids. Germline CDR1 LNHNV, CDR2 YYDKDF (reference sequence). Trimming stripped 5 bases from V and 5 bases from J, with 10 bases between. The chain's CDR3 is CATSQTLYQPQHF. DNA of the CDR3: TGTGCCACCAGCCAAACCTTATATCAGCCCCAGCATTTT.

In regard to this clone: A much larger clonotype is one base distant, so this may be a read error. Given the absence of the conserved phenylalanine or tryptophan at the CDR3 end, a read error is likely. The chain has TRBV7-2 and TRBJ1-5; no reliable D call. V lost 5 bases to trimming and J lost 3 bases, with 11 bases between them. The CDR3 contains 14 residues. Germline lookup yields CDR1 SGHTA and CDR2 FQGNSA. CDR3 residues: CASSRRKSNQPQHL. The DNA of the CDR3 is TGTGCCAGCAGCCGGCGGAAATCCAATCAGCCCCAGCATCTT.

This clone occurred many times. The chain employs TRBV4-2 and TRBJ2-2, with 7 nucleotides matching TRBD2. Germline V gene lookup returns CDR1 LGHNA and CDR2 YNFKEQ. This CDR3 has 15 residues. J gave up 4 bases and V 0 bases, and 2 bases lay outside the gene matches. In DNA form, the CDR3 reads TGTGCCAGCAGCCAAGAGGGGGGGGTCACCGGGGAGCTGTTTTTT. Encoded protein: CASSQEGGVTGELFF.

This clone was seen repeatedly, ten times or more. This sequence joins TRBV30 and TRBJ1-3; D is perhaps TRBD1 (5 bases). V gave up 5 bases and J gave up 2 bases, with 7 bases separating them. CDR3 length: 12 amino acids. Germline CDR1 reads GTSNPN; CDR2 reads SVGIG (reference sequence). The chain's CDR3 is CAWDRTGNTIYF. CDR3 in DNA: TGTGCCTGGGACAGAACTGGAAACACCATATATTTT.

Concerning this clone: A read error may explain this, as a much larger clone is one base away. The chain carries TRBV7-7 and TRBJ2-5; 10 bases line up with TRBD2. The CDR3 has 17 amino acids. The germline V gene encodes CDR1 SSHAT and CDR2 FNYEAQ (reference sequence). The DNA of the CDR3 is TGTGCTAGCAGCTTAGGGTTCGGGACTAGCGCCCAAGAGACCCAGTACTTT. It specifies CASSLGFGTSAQETQYF.

This clone was observed at least ten times. The chain couples TRBV6-2 or TRBV6-3 to TRBJ1-1; 8 bases are a match to TRBD1. With V trimmed by 1 base and J by 11 bases, 12 bases remained unmatched. The CDR3 is 15 amino acids. The V gene's germline CDR1 is MNHEY and CDR2 SVGEGT. The CDR3: CASSYFGGTGQPAFF. The CDR3 nucleotides read TGTGCCAGCAGTTACTTCGGGGGGACAGGTCAACCGGCTTTCTTT.

This clone was recorded many times. Distinct nucleotide sequences in the sample also encode this CDR3. The chain employs TRBV4-1 and TRBJ2-1; the match to TRBD1 covers 7 bases. J gave up 9 bases and V 1 base, and 15 bases lay outside the gene matches. The CDR3 sequence is 17 residues long. Germline V CDR1 and CDR2: MGHRA, YSYEKL. The CDR3 DNA is TGCGCCAGCAGCCAAGGGGTGGGAACCGGGACAGACCGTGAGCAGTTCTTC. It translates to CASSQGVGTGTDREQFF.

There are a few counts of this clone. Just one base apart from a much larger clone, this may be a read error. This chain links TRBV5-5 with TRBJ1-3; D not resolved. V was clipped by 0 bases and J by 4 bases, with 11 bases between them. CDR1 and CDR2 from the germline V gene are SGHKS and YYEKEE (reference sequence). CDR3 length: 15 amino acids. The CDR3 DNA follows: TGTGCCAGCAGCTTGGGCAGTAACCTAGGAAACACCATATATTTT. Residues: CASSLGSNLGNTIYF.

About this clone: Just one base apart from a much larger clone, this may be a read error. V is TRBV2 and J is TRBJ2-1, with TRBD2 matching over 7 bases. The V and J ends lost 5 bases and 13 bases, in that order; junction bases with no gene match: 5. Germline V gene lookup returns CDR1 SNHLY and CDR2 FYNNEI. The CDR3 consists of 11 residues. CDR3 sequence reads: CASSTGTTQFF. CDR3 DNA sequence: TGTGCCAGCAGTACCGGGACTACTCAGTTCTTC.

This clone was picked up many times. This chain uses TRBV5-1 with TRBJ2-7; 7 bases are a match to TRBD2. The CDR3 has 13 amino acids. Germline CDR1 reads SGHRS; CDR2 reads YFSETQ. Germline trimming cut 3 bases from V and 6 bases from J; bases unmatched to any gene: 6. CDR3 region: CASSSLAGVEQYF. The CDR3 bases are TGCGCCAGCAGCTCACTGGCGGGGGTCGAGCAGTACTTC.

Points on this clone: A read error may account for a junction end that differs from germline. V is TRBV5-1 and J is TRBJ2-5; D is unclear. The assigned J gene may be wrong: the sequence end matches TRBJ2-1 better. The CDR3 has 13 amino acids. Germline lookup yields CDR1 SGHRS and CDR2 YFSETQ. This CDR3 reads CASSLDSYSEQFF. Here the CDR3 DNA reads TGCGCCAGCAGCCTGGATAGCTACAGTGAGCAGTTCTTC.

The chain combines TRBV11-2 with TRBJ2-5; D possibly corresponds to TRBD1 (6 bases). CDR1 is SGHAT, CDR2 FQNNGV, per germline. The CDR3 covers 15 residues. Between the trimmed V and J ends, which lost 5 bases and 4 bases, there was a span of 17 bases. The CDR3 sequence: CASSDVQGRGETQYF. CDR3 nucleotide sequence: TGTGCCAGCAGCGACGTACAGGGAAGGGGAGAGACCCAGTACTTC.

J is TRBJ2-6 and V is TRBV11-2; D could derive from TRBD1 or TRBD2 (6 bases each). The V end lost 8 bases, the J end lost 0 bases, and 14 bases lay between the germline ends. Germline V gene data show CDR1 as SGHAT and CDR2 as FQNNGV. This CDR3 has 16 residues. For the CDR3, the DNA is TGTGCCAGCTTCGGGGGCAGGGACTCTGGGGCCAACGTCCTGACTTTC. This encodes CASFGGRDSGANVLTF.

As concerns this clone: A read error may produce the germline difference seen at one junction end. The sample holds other DNA sequences that translate to the same CDR3. The J gene is TRBJ2-7, the V gene TRBV7-9; D might be TRBD1 (6 bases). In germline, CDR1 is SEHNR, CDR2 FQNEAQ (reference sequence). This CDR3 region has 13 residues. Written as DNA, the CDR3 is TGTGCAAGCAGTTCTACAGGGTCCTACGAGCAGCACTTC. It codes for CASSSTGSYEQHF.

This clone was seen more than once but under ten times. This chain connects TRBV6-1 to TRBJ1-5; tentatively, D is TRBD1 (5 bases). Germline CDR1 reads MNHNS; CDR2 reads SASEGT. V shed 4 bases and J shed 10 bases, with 14 bases lying between them. This CDR3 contains 13 residues. The CDR3 DNA sequence: TGTGCCAGCAGTGCACAGGTGGGTCATCCCCAGCATTTT. Residues: CASSAQVGHPQHF.

Ten or more counts support this clone. The V call is TRBV7-9, the J call TRBJ2-7; D is ambiguous. Trimming took 6 bases from V and 0 from J, leaving 15 bases between them. The CDR3 runs to 15 residues. The germline gives CDR1 SEHNR, CDR2 FQNEAQ (reference sequence). The CDR3 sequence: CASSQVGRNSYEQYF. CDR3 bases: TGTGCCAGCAGTCAAGTGGGCAGGAACTCCTACGAGCAGTACTTC.